This T cell receptor beta chain was profiled in a study of OX40 agonist ivuxolimab in advanced cancers. Looking at the study overall: An agonistic anti-OX40 (CD134) antibody, ivuxolimab, was used to treat the patients. Every 2 weeks, patients received ivuxolimab intravenously, dosed at 0.01 to 10 mg/kg.

Here immunoSEQ multiplex PCR was the method, and the copy in TCRdb shows in-frame clones only, minus some. The sample contains around 60,000 clones, about 80% of which appear only once. The CDR3 contains 15 residues. CDR1 MNHNS and CDR2 SASEGT come from the germline V gene. Between the trimmed V and J ends, which lost 7 bases and 5 bases, there was a span of 18 bases. V gene TRBV6-1 combines with J gene TRBJ2-1; D is possibly TRBD1 (6 bases). The source was CD4+ or CD8+ T cells sorted from blood, collected in a trial of the OX40 agonist ivuxolimab. This TCR was recovered from an adult with an advanced solid tumor such as melanoma, head and neck, liver or kidney cancer. Here the CDR3 reads CASTFTGMGHNEQFF. CDR3 coding DNA: TGTGCCAGCACCTTCACAGGGATGGGGCACAATGAGCAGTTCTTC.